These T cell receptor beta chains were read from a single sample in a study of T cells after yellow fever vaccination. TCRdb re-called the 5' RACE reads with MiXCR, one entry per CDR3 protein. The sample lists approximately 61,000 distinct CDR3 sequences, approximately 6.9% occurring once. The sequencing used CD8+ T cells sorted from PBMCs, collected on the day of the first yellow fever vaccination. Receptor source: a man aged 18 to 35 who received the YFV17D yellow fever vaccine. CDR3s include the opening cysteine and the closing phenylalanine or tryptophan. Clone size is not always given. Where it is, it says once, few, many or a class for expanded clones.

TRBV7-9	few	TRBJ2-7	CASSPRGDRVYEQYF
TRBV5-4	.	TRBJ2-2	CASSLGDSGGVTANTGELFF
TRBV4-1	.	TRBJ2-4	CASSPRTSQAKNIQYF
TRBV24-1	.	TRBJ2-1	CATSGSSGDSQLSYNEQFF
TRBV7-6	many	TRBJ1-4	CASSGESGGGHEKLFF
TRBV7-2	few	TRBJ2-7	CASGLYEQYF
TRBV5-1	many	TRBJ1-4	CASSWADTNEKLFF
TRBV27	few	TRBJ2-1	CASSITGWGDEQFF
TRBV5-1	many	TRBJ2-3	CASSLVSSGATDTQYF
TRBV19	.	TRBJ2-3	CASSITDSGWVETQYF
TRBV25-1	many	TRBJ1-2	CASSEPTGAYGYTF
TRBV4-3	few	TRBJ2-2	CASSQYPSGGETGELFF
TRBV6-4	few	TRBJ2-1	CASSVSNLGTYNEQFF
TRBV27	many	TRBJ2-1	CASSFQGARNEQFF
TRBV6-4	.	TRBJ2-1	CASTRTAAGYNEQFF
TRBV7-9	.	TRBJ2-5	CASSLTLRGEETQYF
TRBV4-3	many	TRBJ2-6	CASSHLESGANVLTF
TRBV6-2/TRBV6-3	.	TRBJ2-3	CASIDDRENGDTQYF
TRBV20-1	many	TRBJ2-2	CSARDGDRGDTGELFF
TRBV29-1	many	TRBJ2-1	CSVAASYNEQFF
TRBV6-2/TRBV6-3	few	TRBJ2-1	CASSGDRGYYNEQFF
TRBV29-1	many	TRBJ1-2	CSAVTENLYGYTF
TRBV7-9	.	TRBJ1-2	CASSSGLNYGYTF
TRBV5-1	few	TRBJ2-1	CASSLAGQNEQFF
TRBV19	.	TRBJ1-1	CASRIGIDPIF
TRBV6-5	.	TRBJ2-3	CASSYFLSSTDTQYF
TRBV11-2	many	TRBJ2-2	CASRTGTGAGGELFF
TRBV6-5	few	TRBJ1-6	CASSYRGHNSPLHF
TRBV6-2/TRBV6-3	.	TRBJ2-7	CASSSRLFYTPGDEQYF
TRBV29-1	many	TRBJ2-5	CSVEDLNTREETQYF
TRBV27	few	TRBJ2-1	CASSSLASSYNEQFF
TRBV7-9	many	TRBJ2-2	CASSLTGTFNTGELFF
TRBV27	many	TRBJ2-7	CASSLSRQGFNEQYF
TRBV7-9	.	TRBJ1-2	CASSPGPHRGPNYGYTF
TRBV7-8	few	TRBJ2-2	CASSLEEGIRNSNTGELFF
TRBV4-1	many	TRBJ1-2	CASSLPTGLDYTF
TRBV19	many	TRBJ2-3	CASSISGSTDTQYF
TRBV5-1	few	TRBJ1-1	CASSPSNTEAFF
TRBV3-1	.	TRBJ1-1	CASSLCGGGPNTEAFF
TRBV21-1	many	TRBJ1-2	CASSKRGSGSVADGYTF